Shown below are 28 T cell receptor beta chains from a single sample sequenced in a study of molecular identifiers for immune sequencing clone quantification. MiXCR, run by TCRdb on the PCR reads, gives a single entry per CDR3 protein. The sample lists about 100,000 distinct CDR3 sequences, around a third occurring once. Sequenced input: naive CD8+ T cells from blood, with Jurkat cell RNA spiked in. Subset indicated: FACS-sorted CD8+CD4-CCR7+CD45RA+ naive T cells. Receptors originate from a human donor in good health. Some libraries in this study had Jurkat cell RNA spiked in.

The CDR3 sequence is CASHRLARENTGELFF. CDR3 DNA: TGCGCCAGCCATCGACTAGCGAGAGAAAACACCGGGGAGCTGTTTTTT. This rearrangement joins TRBV10-2 to TRBJ2-2; 8 bases are a match to TRBD2. CDR1 WSHSY and CDR2 SAAADI come from the germline V gene. V shed 8 bases and J 2 bases; nucleotides not matched to a gene: 10. CDR3 length: 16 amino acids.

The rearrangement joins TRBV7-6 to TRBJ2-5; 7 nucleotides agree with TRBD2. CDR1 is SGHVS, CDR2 FNYEAQ, per germline. There are 14 residues in the CDR3. The junction had 4 bases not matched to a gene; V was cut back by 3 bases and J by 3 bases. The CDR3 sequence: CASSFPSGKETQYF. Written as DNA, the CDR3 is TGTGCCAGCAGCTTCCCGAGCGGGAAAGAGACCCAGTACTTC.

The rearrangement uses TRBV3-1 and TRBJ2-1, with D possibly being TRBD2 (6 bases). This CDR3 spans 20 amino acids. Germline V lookup: CDR1 LGHDT, CDR2 YNNKEL (reference sequence). Trimming took off 3 bases at V and 1 base at J, with 25 bases between the two ends. The CDR3 DNA is TGTGCCAGCAGCCATACTAGCTGGAGAAGTCCCCTGGAATCCTACAATGAGCAGTTCTTC. It translates to CASSHTSWRSPLESYNEQFF.

The genes are TRBV5-6 and TRBJ2-7, with a possible D match to TRBD2 (7 bases). V was cut by 3 bases and J by 7 bases, with 17 bases left in between. Germline V lookup: CDR1 SGHDT, CDR2 YYEEEE. The CDR3 spans 14 residues. This CDR3 reads CASSSRWGGGEQYF. In DNA, the CDR3 is TGTGCCAGCAGCTCAAGATGGGGGGGCGGGGAGCAGTACTTC.

As concerns this clonotype: It may be a read error: a sequence one base away is much more abundant. V usage is TRBV15 and J usage is TRBJ2-3; D is uncertain. V was pared by 3 bases and J by 4 bases, with 5 bases between. This CDR3 is built from 12 residues. Germline CDR1 LNHNV, CDR2 YYDKDF (reference sequence). For the CDR3, the DNA is TGTGCCACCAGCAGCCTTGCAGATACGCAGTATTTT. It yields the protein CATSSLADTQYF.

This clonotype has a handful of counts. The gene calls are TRBV28 and TRBJ2-7, with 9 nucleotides matching TRBD1. The J segment lost 2 bases and the V segment lost 6 bases, leaving 8 bases of the junction unmatched. The CDR3 totals 15 residues. Germline CDR1 is MDHEN and CDR2 is SYDVKM. The CDR3 coding sequence is TGTGCCAGCAGGTTCCGACAGGGGGGAGCCTACGAGCAGTACTTC. Translating it yields CASRFRQGGAYEQYF.

The chain combines TRBV5-3 with TRBJ1-1, with D possibly matching TRBD1 (5 bases). TRBV5-3 is annotated as an ORF whose role is uncertain. The CDR3 runs to 14 residues. Between the trimmed V and J ends, which lost 10 bases and 4 bases, there was a span of 20 bases. In nucleotides, the CDR3 is TGTGCCTGCAGCTTGGGGGGGTTTAGCACTGAAGCTTTCTTT. It yields the protein CACSLGGFSTEAFF.

The sample holds many counts of this clonotype. The rearrangement uses TRBV23-1 and TRBJ2-5; D remains ambiguous. TRBV23-1 is an ORF for which the function is uncertain. The CDR3 length is 11 residues. V lost 2 bases and J 5 bases, leaving 3 bases between the germline ends. CDR3 sequence: CASSQTETQYF. The CDR3 nucleotides are TGCGCCAGCAGTCAAACTGAGACCCAGTACTTC.

Note on this clonotype: Because the CDR3 is missing its conserved closing phenylalanine or tryptophan, this is likely a read error. This chain joins TRBV2 and TRBJ2-3; 7 bases line up with TRBD2. The CDR3 has 14 residues. The J segment lost 4 bases and the V segment lost 10 bases, leaving 11 bases of the junction unmatched. CDR1 and CDR2 from the germline V gene are SNHLY and FYNNEI. CDR3 nucleotide sequence: TGTGCCAACGCGGGACTACCCCGGGCAGATACGCAGTATCTT. Translating it yields CANAGLPRADTQYL.

This clonotype came up a few times. The CDR3 DNA is TGTGCCAGCAGCGTAGGAACTGGCTACAATGAGCAGTTCTTC. It is translated as CASSVGTGYNEQFF. The J gene is TRBJ2-1, the V gene TRBV9; D gene ambiguous. Germline V CDR1 and CDR2: SGDLS, YYNGEE. CDR3 size: 14 residues. V lost 0 bases and J 3 bases, leaving 7 bases between the germline ends.

This clonotype was recorded many times. The CDR3 sequence is CASSSGTQYF. DNA for the CDR3: TGTGCCAGCAGCTCGGGGACCCAGTACTTC. The genes are TRBV7-6 and TRBJ2-5; D is unclear. Germline V gene data show CDR1 as SGHVS and CDR2 as FNYEAQ. The CDR3 loop spans 10 amino acids. V lost 4 bases and J 7 bases, leaving 4 bases between the germline ends.

The chain combines TRBV28 with TRBJ2-5; no clear D. Trimming stripped 6 bases from V and 1 base from J, with 9 bases between. Germline V gene sequence: CDR1 MDHEN, CDR2 SYDVKM. The CDR3 spans 13 residues. The DNA of the CDR3 is TGTGCCAGCAGGCTCCTGATCCAAGAGACCCAGTACTTC. Translated: CASRLLIQETQYF.

This clonotype was detected a few times. The rearrangement joins TRBV27 to TRBJ2-5; D is undetermined. CDR3 length: 15 amino acids. Trimming took off 5 bases at V and 5 bases at J, with 18 bases between the two ends. Looked up from germline, CDR1 is MNHEY and CDR2 is SMNVEV (reference sequence). CDR3 protein: CASSTRGRPAETQYF. In nucleotides, the CDR3 is TGTGCCAGCAGTACGCGCGGCCGACCCGCGGAGACCCAGTACTTC.

V is TRBV27 and J is TRBJ2-3; 7 bases fit TRBD2. Germline CDR1 MNHEY, CDR2 SMNVEV (reference sequence). Losses at the gene ends were 5 bases for V and 2 bases for J; bases not matched to a gene: 13. The CDR3 sequence is 17 residues long. CDR3 coding DNA: TGTGCCAGCAGTGTCATCGGGTCTAGCGGCAACACAGATACGCAGTATTTT. Its translation is CASSVIGSSGNTDTQYF.

There are a few counts of this clonotype. The chain uses TRBV5-6 and TRBJ2-2; TRBD2 aligns across 7 bases. The germline V gene has CDR1 SGHDT and CDR2 YYEEEE. CDR3 size: 15 residues. The ends lost 9 bases at V and 2 bases at J; junction bases unmatched: 10. The CDR3 sequence: CATTSGGVNTGELFF. DNA for the CDR3: TGTGCCACCACGTCGGGGGGAGTTAACACCGGGGAGCTGTTTTTT.

The chain carries TRBV28 and TRBJ2-7; 8 bases agree with TRBD2. Germline V CDR1 and CDR2: MDHEN, SYDVKM. The CDR3 extends over 15 amino acids. The junction had 9 bases not matched to a gene; V was cut back by 5 bases and J by 3 bases. The CDR3: CASSTRAGEVYEQYF. CDR3 DNA: TGTGCCAGCAGTACGCGAGCGGGAGAGGTCTACGAGCAGTACTTC.

This clonotype was seen more than once but under ten times. The CDR3 sequence: CASSVVGRSGNTIYF. For the CDR3, the DNA is TGTGCCAGCAGCGTAGTGGGCCGCTCTGGAAACACCATATATTTT. The gene calls are TRBV9 and TRBJ1-3; D uncertain. CDR3 length: 15 amino acids. V was clipped by 0 bases and J by 0 bases, with 7 bases between them. From germline, CDR1 is SGDLS and CDR2 YYNGEE. Drawing the rest from reference TRBV9 and TRBJ1-3, the complete variable domain is DSGVTQTPKHLITATGQRVTLRCSPRSGDLSVYWYQQSLDQGLQFLIQYYNGEERAKGNILERFSAQQFPDLHSELNLSSLELGDSALYFCASSVVGRSGNTIYFGEGSWLTVV.

This clonotype was seen many times. CDR3 loop: CSETGGSGTDTQYF. The CDR3 coding sequence is TGCAGCGAGACAGGGGGCTCCGGGACAGATACGCAGTATTTT. V and J are TRBV29-1 and TRBJ2-3, with 10 bases aligning to TRBD1. The CDR3 is 14 residues long. CDR1 SQVTM and CDR2 ANQGSEA come from the germline V gene. V shed 7 bases, J shed 3 bases, and the junction held 7 bases outside the gene matches.

This clonotype was picked up a small number of times. The junction and the germline gene differ at one end; a read error may be behind it. This chain connects TRBV27 to TRBJ2-2; D is uncertain. The V gene's germline CDR1 is MNHEY and CDR2 SMNVEV (reference sequence). The CDR3 covers 13 residues. CDR3 loop: CTSSLKRAGELFF. For the CDR3, the DNA is TGTACCAGCAGTTTGAAGAGAGCCGGGGAGCTGTTTTTT.

This clonotype was found many times. J is TRBJ2-7 and V is TRBV7-8, with D possibly matching TRBD2 (5 bases). Trimming removed 7 bases from V and 2 bases from J, with 15 bases in between. Germline CDR1 SGHVS, CDR2 FQNEAQ. The CDR3 runs 14 residues. The CDR3: CASTPGSTPYEQYF. CDR3 coding DNA: TGTGCCAGCACCCCGGGGAGTACCCCCTACGAGCAGTACTTC.

A note on this clonotype: A single base separates this from a much larger clone, so it may be a read error. The chain employs TRBV2 and TRBJ2-3, with 7 nucleotides matching TRBD1. Germline V gives CDR1 SNHLY, CDR2 FYNNEI. The CDR3 covers 13 residues. The CDR3 loop is CATPGFRTGTQYF. The DNA for the CDR3 is TGTGCCACGCCAGGTTTCAGGACAGGTACGCAGTATTTT.

This clonotype appeared once. One base away lies a much larger clone, so this may be a sequencing read error. This chain uses TRBV6-6 with TRBJ2-7, with a weak D call TRBD1 (5 bases). The CDR3 has 18 amino acids. Germline lookup yields CDR1 MNHNY and CDR2 SVGAGI (reference sequence). V was pared by 6 bases and J by 4 bases, with 28 bases between. This CDR3 is CASSLTGNIDQGGYEQYF. In DNA form, the CDR3 reads TGTGCCAGCAGCCTTACTGGAAATATCGACCAGGGTGGGTACGAGCAGTACTTC.

This clonotype appeared a few times. The chain carries TRBV19 and TRBJ2-1; 12 bases are a match to TRBD2. The CDR3 contains 16 residues. Trimming removed 0 bases from V and 10 bases from J; junction bases left unmatched: 7. Germline V gene lookup returns CDR1 LNHDA and CDR2 SQIVND (reference sequence). The CDR3 sequence: CASSIDSSGRAGEQFF. In DNA, the CDR3 is TGTGCCAGTAGTATAGACTCTAGCGGGAGGGCCGGGGAGCAGTTCTTC.

This sequence joins TRBV28 and TRBJ2-5, with D perhaps TRBD1 or TRBD2 (6 bases each). The CDR3 runs to 17 residues. Trimming took off 5 bases at V and 7 bases at J, with 26 bases between the two ends. Germline V gene data show CDR1 as MDHEN and CDR2 as SYDVKM. The CDR3 loop reads CASSPPLGGGHRRTQYF. The CDR3 DNA sequence: TGTGCCAGCAGTCCCCCGCTCGGAGGGGGACACAGAAGGACCCAGTACTTC.

This clonotype was found a few times. V gene TRBV27 combines with J gene TRBJ1-5; D is perhaps TRBD1 (5 bases). In germline, CDR1 is MNHEY, CDR2 SMNVEV (reference sequence). Deletions cut 2 bases from V and 3 bases from J, with 11 bases between. The CDR3 extends over 15 amino acids. CDR3 region: CASSLTGLNNQPQHF. The CDR3 nucleotides read TGTGCCAGCAGTTTAACGGGACTCAACAATCAGCCCCAGCATTTT.

As to this clonotype: A read error may be the cause here, since a much bigger clone is one base away. This sequence joins TRBV27 and TRBJ2-7, with D possibly being TRBD1 (5 bases). The germline V and J ends were trimmed by 4 bases and 9 bases, with 16 bases remaining between them. The CDR3 contains 13 residues. CDR1 is MNHEY and CDR2 is SMNVEV in the germline V gene (reference sequence). Here the CDR3 DNA reads TGTGCCAGCAGTTGGGTTGGGGCGGACGCGCAGTACTTC. Translated, it gives CASSWVGADAQYF.

The chain uses TRBV7-9 and TRBJ2-3; D possibly matches TRBD1 or TRBD2 (5 bases each). The germline V and J ends were trimmed by 10 bases and 5 bases, with 13 bases remaining between them. CDR3 size: 12 residues. Germline V gene sequence: CDR1 SEHNR, CDR2 FQNEAQ (reference sequence). CDR3 DNA: TGTGCCACACGGGACCGTGAAGATACGCAGTATTTT. Residues: CATRDREDTQYF.

The chain combines TRBV27 with TRBJ2-7; 8 nucleotides align to TRBD1. The CDR3 length is 14 residues. After removal of 7 bases from V and 2 bases from J, the junction contained 7 bases not matched to a gene. Germline values: CDR1 MNHEY, CDR2 SMNVEV (reference sequence). The CDR3 region has the DNA TGTGCCAGCATTGGGACAGGCAAAACCTACGAGCAGTACTTC. Amino acid sequence: CASIGTGKTYEQYF.